This T cell receptor beta chain was identified in a study of shared clonotypes between healthy human individuals. Findings and caveats of the study: Read depth was anticipated to influence clonotype sharing among donors.

This clone was counted a single time. What it recognizes is unknown. This table comes from immunoSEQ multiplex PCR, and its TCRdb copy is limited to in-frame clones, with some not included. The profile shows about 510,000 clones, 90% to 97% of them singletons. With V trimmed by 0 bases and J by 3 bases, 6 bases remained unmatched. Germline CDR1 and CDR2: SEHNR and FQNEAQ (reference sequence). The CDR3 spans 17 residues. This clonotype originated in a woman in her thirties in good health. This rearrangement joins TRBV7-9 to TRBJ2-2, with 8 bases that match TRBD2. Material: naive CD4+ T cells sorted from blood. Specified subset: CD45RA+ positively selected. CDR3: CASSLAAGGVDTGELFF. The DNA of the CDR3 is TGTGCCAGCAGCTTAGCCGCGGGGGGCGTTGACACCGGGGAGCTGTTTTTT.